This T cell receptor beta chain was recorded in a study of shared clonotypes between healthy human individuals. The table came from immunoSEQ multiplex PCR; TCRdb's copy has only in-frame clones and leaves some out. Of 2.5 million or so clones listed, about 92% are singletons. The CDR3 is 20 amino acids. The V end lost 0 bases, the J end lost 8 bases, and 26 bases lay between the germline ends. CDR1 is ENHRY, CDR2 SYGVKD, per germline. The sequencing input was naive CD4+ T cells sorted from blood. Subset noted: CD45RA+ positively selected. The sequence was collected from a man between 18 and 35 years old in good health. J is TRBJ1-6 and V is TRBV10-3; perhaps TRBD1 as D (6 bases). CDR3: CAISESQQGLSPSPYSPLHF. The CDR3 DNA reads TGTGCCATCAGTGAGTCCCAACAGGGTTTAAGTCCATCCCCCTATTCACCCCTCCACTTT.